Listed below are T cell receptor beta chains from one sample, sequenced in a study of cytomegalovirus exposure and HLA in healthy donors. Sequenced by immunoSEQ multiplex PCR; TCRdb stores in-frame clones only, minus some. This repertoire shows 200,000 to 250,000 clones, about 87% found once; its top ten account for 2.6%. What was sequenced was PBMCs. All receptors derive from a man aged 18 to 30 in good health and CMV-seronegative. The CDR3 runs from the conserved cysteine through the conserved F or W.

v_gene	j_gene	CDR3aa
TRBV9	TRBJ2-2	CASGSSQGVLGLFF
TRBV29-1	TRBJ2-2	CSVSSQGVWTGELFF
TRBV7-9	TRBJ2-7	CASSLDAGEQYF
TRBV10-3	TRBJ1-1	CAISEIRGQGTEAFF
TRBV7-2	TRBJ2-7	CASSLDYGGGLWEQYF
TRBV5-1	TRBJ2-3	CASSGQGTDTQYF
TRBV4-1	TRBJ1-5	CASSQWAISRTYSNQPQHF
TRBV5-6	TRBJ2-2	CASSSPLTGRGNTGELFF
TRBV18	TRBJ2-2	CASSPQGPGELFF
TRBV4-3	TRBJ1-5	CASSRTIQGVGDQPQHF
TRBV28	TRBJ1-5	CASSLSGTSNQPQHF
TRBV15	TRBJ2-1	CATSKTGSGYADEQFF
TRBV30	TRBJ1-3	CAWGGTDRTIYF
TRBV4-1	TRBJ1-2	CASSRPGATIYGYTF
TRBV4-1	TRBJ2-3	CASSLVGERDTDTQYF
TRBV27	TRBJ2-7	CASSPWDTSYEQYF
TRBV19	TRBJ2-1	CASSAGQGANEQFF
TRBV2	TRBJ1-5	CASSVLDPQPQHF
TRBV4-3	TRBJ2-4	CASSQAVAGDSLQYF
TRBV5-1	TRBJ1-1	CASSLDSGFAAFF
TRBV28	TRBJ2-2	CASSSGQNTGELFF
TRBV7-9	TRBJ1-6	CASSQTGRPGNSPLHF
TRBV27	TRBJ1-1	CASTTGAEAFF
TRBV1	TRBJ2-3	CTSSQWRARTDTQYF
TRBV19	TRBJ2-5	CASSIGRGSRQETQYF
TRBV6-5	TRBJ2-1	CASSYSAGLNEQFF
TRBV5-1	TRBJ2-7	CASSSRLRDRGDEQYF
TRBV5-4	TRBJ2-7	CASSSDWSHHSYEQYF
TRBV10-3	TRBJ1-5	CAISDGQRNQPQHF
TRBV9	TRBJ2-3	CASSGGTSGRADTQYF
TRBV7-8	TRBJ2-7	CASSLADRAPPYEQYF
TRBV20-1	TRBJ1-1	CSAPRGESAFF
TRBV28	TRBJ1-2	CASSPGQVSYGYTF
TRBV7-2	TRBJ2-7	CASSPSQVSYEQYF
TRBV15	TRBJ1-3	CATSRDGKGSASGNTIYF
TRBV6-5	TRBJ1-1	CASQGWNTEAFF
TRBV4-3	TRBJ1-4	CASSQERGTGIGEKLFF
TRBV5-1	TRBJ2-7	CASSLASGGVYEQYF
TRBV29-1	TRBJ1-2	CSVVGVRGYTF
TRBV10-3	TRBJ2-2	CAISEKGANIGELFF
TRBV11-2	TRBJ2-1	CASSLFREGLVNEQFF
TRBV6-5	TRBJ1-1	CASSPGQGAKEKAFF
TRBV27	TRBJ1-1	CASSLSSRISTGEAFF
TRBV7-2	TRBJ1-1	CASSLALGLNTEAFF
TRBV10-2	TRBJ2-3	CASSVSGRSTDTQYF
TRBV2	TRBJ1-2	CASSSETGLGYTF
TRBV7-8	TRBJ2-5	CASSWDREETQYF
TRBV6-5	TRBJ1-6	CASTQGRRASPLHF
TRBV7-9	TRBJ2-3	CASSLVSGGFSTDTQYF
TRBV6-1	TRBJ2-3	CASSEQYIVGDTQYF
TRBV4-3	TRBJ2-1	CASSPAGTLYNEQFF
TRBV4-1	TRBJ1-5	CASSQAPGTEQPQHF
TRBV10-1	TRBJ2-2	CASSEEEGGWTGELFF
TRBV7-9	TRBJ1-3	CASSLGSTRGGNTIYF
TRBV7-7	TRBJ2-2	CASSLNEAGELFF